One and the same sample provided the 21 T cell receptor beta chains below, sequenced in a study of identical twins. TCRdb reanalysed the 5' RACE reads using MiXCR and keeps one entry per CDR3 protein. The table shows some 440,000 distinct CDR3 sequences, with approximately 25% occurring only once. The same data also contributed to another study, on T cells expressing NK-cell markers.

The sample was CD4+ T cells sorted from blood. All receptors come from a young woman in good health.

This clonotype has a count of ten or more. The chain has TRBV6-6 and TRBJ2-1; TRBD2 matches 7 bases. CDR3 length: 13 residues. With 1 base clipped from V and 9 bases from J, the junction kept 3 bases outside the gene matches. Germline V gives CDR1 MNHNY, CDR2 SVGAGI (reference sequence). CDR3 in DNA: TGTGCCAGCAGTTACTACCCGGGGGGTGAGCAGTTCTTC. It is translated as CASSYYPGGEQFF.

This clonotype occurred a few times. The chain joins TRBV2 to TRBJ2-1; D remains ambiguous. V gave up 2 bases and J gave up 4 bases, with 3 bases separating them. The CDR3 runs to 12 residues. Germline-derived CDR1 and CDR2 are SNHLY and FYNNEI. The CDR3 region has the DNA TGTGCCAGCAGTGAACTATACAATGAGCAGTTCTTC. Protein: CASSELYNEQFF.

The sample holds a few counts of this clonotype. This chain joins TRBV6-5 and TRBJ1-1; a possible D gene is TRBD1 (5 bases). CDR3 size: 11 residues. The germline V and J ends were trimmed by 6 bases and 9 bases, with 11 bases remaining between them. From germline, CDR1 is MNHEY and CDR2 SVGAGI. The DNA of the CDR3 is TGTGCCAGCAGATGGGGCGGGAAAGCTTTCTTT. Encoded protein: CASRWGGKAFF.

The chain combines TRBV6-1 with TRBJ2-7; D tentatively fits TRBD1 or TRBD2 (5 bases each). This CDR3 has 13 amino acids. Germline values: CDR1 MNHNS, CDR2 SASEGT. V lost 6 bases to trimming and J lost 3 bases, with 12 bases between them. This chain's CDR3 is CASSRDANYEQYF. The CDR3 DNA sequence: TGTGCCAGCAGCCGGGACGCCAACTACGAGCAGTACTTC.

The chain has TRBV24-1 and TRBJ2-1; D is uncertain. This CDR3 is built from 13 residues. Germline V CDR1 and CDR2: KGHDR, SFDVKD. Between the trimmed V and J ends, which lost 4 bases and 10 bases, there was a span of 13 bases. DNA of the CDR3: TGTGCCACCAGTGAACCCGGACGGGTCGAGCAGTTCTTC. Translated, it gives CATSEPGRVEQFF.

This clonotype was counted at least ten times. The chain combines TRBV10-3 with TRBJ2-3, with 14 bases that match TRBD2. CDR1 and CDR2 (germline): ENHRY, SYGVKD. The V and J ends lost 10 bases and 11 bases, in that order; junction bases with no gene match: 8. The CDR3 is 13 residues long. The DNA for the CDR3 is TGTGCCACCGGACTAGCGGGGGGCCTTGGGCAGTATTTT. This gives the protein CATGLAGGLGQYF.

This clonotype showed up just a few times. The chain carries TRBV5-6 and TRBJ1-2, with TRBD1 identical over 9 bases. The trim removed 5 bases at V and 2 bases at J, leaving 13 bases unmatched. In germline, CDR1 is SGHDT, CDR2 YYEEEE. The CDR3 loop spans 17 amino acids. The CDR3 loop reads CASSPFGQGTRNYGYTF. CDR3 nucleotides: TGTGCCAGCAGTCCCTTCGGACAGGGGACCCGGAACTATGGCTACACCTTC. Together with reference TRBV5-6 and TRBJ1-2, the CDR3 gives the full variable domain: DAGVTQSPTHLIKTRGQQVTLRCSPKSGHDTVSWYQQALGQGPQFIFQYYEEEERQRGNFPDRFSGHQFPNYSSELNVNALLLGDSALYLCASSPFGQGTRNYGYTFGSGTRLTVV.

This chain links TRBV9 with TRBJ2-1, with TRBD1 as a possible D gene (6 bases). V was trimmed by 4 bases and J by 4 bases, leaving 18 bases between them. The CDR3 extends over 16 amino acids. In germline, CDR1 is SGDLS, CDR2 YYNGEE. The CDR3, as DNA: TGTGCCAGCAGCCCTAGGGTTCGACAGGCATACAATGAGCAGTTCTTC. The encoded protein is CASSPRVRQAYNEQFF.

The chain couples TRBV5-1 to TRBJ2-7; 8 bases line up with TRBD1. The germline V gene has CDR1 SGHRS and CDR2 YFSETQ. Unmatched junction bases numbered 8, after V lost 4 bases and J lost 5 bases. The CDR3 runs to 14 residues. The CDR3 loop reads CASSRRTGSDEQYF. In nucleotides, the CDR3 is TGCGCCAGCAGCAGAAGGACAGGGAGCGACGAGCAGTACTTC.

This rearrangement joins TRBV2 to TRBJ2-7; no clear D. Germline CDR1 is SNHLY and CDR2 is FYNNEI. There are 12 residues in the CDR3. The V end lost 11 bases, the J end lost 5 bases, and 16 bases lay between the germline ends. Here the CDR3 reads CAPRLVEDEQYF. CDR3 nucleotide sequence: TGTGCCCCCCGGCTGGTCGAGGACGAGCAGTACTTC.

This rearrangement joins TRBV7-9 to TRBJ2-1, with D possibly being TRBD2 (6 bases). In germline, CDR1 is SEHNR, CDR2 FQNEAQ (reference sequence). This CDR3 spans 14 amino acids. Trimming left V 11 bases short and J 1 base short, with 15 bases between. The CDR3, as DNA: TGTGCCTCGCCAATAGCGGAGTCCTACAATGAGCAGTTCTTC. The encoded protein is CASPIAESYNEQFF.

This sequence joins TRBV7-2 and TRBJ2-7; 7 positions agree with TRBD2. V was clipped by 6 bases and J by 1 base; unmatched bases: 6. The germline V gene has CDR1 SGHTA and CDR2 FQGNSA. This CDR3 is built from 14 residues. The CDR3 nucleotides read TGTGCCAGCAGAGTTGGGGGGGGTTCCTACGAGCAGTACTTC. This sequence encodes CASRVGGGSYEQYF.

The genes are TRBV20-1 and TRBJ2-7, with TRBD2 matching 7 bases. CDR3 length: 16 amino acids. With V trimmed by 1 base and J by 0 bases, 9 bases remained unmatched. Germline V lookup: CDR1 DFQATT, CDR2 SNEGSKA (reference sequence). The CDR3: CSARAHPSGNSYEQYF. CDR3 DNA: TGCAGTGCTAGAGCCCATCCTAGCGGAAACTCCTACGAGCAGTACTTC.

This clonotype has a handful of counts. As DNA, the CDR3 is TGCGCCAGCAGCAGGGGGGTAGCGGGAGAGACCCAGTACTTC. Its protein is CASSRGVAGETQYF. J is TRBJ2-5 and V is TRBV5-1, with D maybe TRBD2 (7 bases). V lost 4 bases and J lost 4, with 14 bases in between. This CDR3 contains 14 residues. Germline V gives CDR1 SGHRS, CDR2 YFSETQ.

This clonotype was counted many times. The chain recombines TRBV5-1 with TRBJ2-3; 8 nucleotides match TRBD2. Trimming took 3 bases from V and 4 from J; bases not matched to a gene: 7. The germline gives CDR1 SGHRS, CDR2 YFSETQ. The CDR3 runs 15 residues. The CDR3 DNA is TGCGCCAGCAGCTCGGTGACTAGCGCCGCAGATACGCAGTATTTT. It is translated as CASSSVTSAADTQYF.

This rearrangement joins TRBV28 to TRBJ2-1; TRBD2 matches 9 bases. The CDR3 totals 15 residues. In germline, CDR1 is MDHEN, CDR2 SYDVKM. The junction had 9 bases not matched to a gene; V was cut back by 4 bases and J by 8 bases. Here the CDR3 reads CASSYPAGGRHEQFF. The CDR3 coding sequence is TGTGCCAGCAGTTACCCAGCGGGGGGAAGACATGAGCAGTTCTTC. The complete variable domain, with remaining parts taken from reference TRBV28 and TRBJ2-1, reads DVKVTQSSRYLVKRTGEKVFLECVQDMDHENMFWYRQDPGLGLRLIYFSYDVKMKEKGDIPEGYSVSREKKERFSLILESASTNQTSMYLCASSYPAGGRHEQFFGPGTRLTVL.

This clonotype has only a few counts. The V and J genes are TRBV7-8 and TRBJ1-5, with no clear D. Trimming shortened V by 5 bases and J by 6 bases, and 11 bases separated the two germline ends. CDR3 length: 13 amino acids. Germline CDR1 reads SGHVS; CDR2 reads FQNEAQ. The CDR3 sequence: CASSASRGQPQHF. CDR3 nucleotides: TGTGCCAGCAGCGCTAGTCGGGGTCAGCCCCAGCATTTT.

CDR3 DNA: TGTGCCAGCAGCCCCCAGCGGAGACTCGAGACAGATACGCAGTATTTT. Protein: CASSPQRRLETDTQYF. The rearrangement uses TRBV21-1 and TRBJ2-3; the table gives TRBD2 as D, unverified against the DNA. TRBV21-1 corresponds to a pseudogene. The CDR3 is 16 residues long.

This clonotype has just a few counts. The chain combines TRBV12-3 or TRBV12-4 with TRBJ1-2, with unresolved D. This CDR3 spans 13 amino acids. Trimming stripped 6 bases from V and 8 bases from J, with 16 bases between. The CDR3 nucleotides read TGTGCCAGCAGCCGGTCCCGGGTAGGCGGCTACACCTTC. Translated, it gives CASSRSRVGGYTF.

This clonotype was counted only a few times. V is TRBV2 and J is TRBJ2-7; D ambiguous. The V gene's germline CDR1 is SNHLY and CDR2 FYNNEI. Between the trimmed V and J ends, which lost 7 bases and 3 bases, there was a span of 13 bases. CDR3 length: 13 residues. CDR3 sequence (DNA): TGTGCCAGCACCGACCGAGGTTTCTACGAGCAGTACTTC. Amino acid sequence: CASTDRGFYEQYF. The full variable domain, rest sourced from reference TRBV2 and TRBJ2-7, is EPEVTQTPSHQVTQMGQEVILRCVPISNHLYFYWYRQILGQKVEFLVSFYNNEISEKSEIFDDQFSVERPDGSNFTLKIRSTKLEDSAMYFCASTDRGFYEQYFGPGTRLTVT.

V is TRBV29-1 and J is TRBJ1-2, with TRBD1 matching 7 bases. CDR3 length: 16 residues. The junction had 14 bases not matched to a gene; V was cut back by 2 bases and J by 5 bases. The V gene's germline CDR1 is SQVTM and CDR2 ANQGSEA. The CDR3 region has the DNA TGCAGCGTTGAAAACGAAGGGGGACAGCTCCTTTATGGCTACACCTTC. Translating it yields CSVENEGGQLLYGYTF.